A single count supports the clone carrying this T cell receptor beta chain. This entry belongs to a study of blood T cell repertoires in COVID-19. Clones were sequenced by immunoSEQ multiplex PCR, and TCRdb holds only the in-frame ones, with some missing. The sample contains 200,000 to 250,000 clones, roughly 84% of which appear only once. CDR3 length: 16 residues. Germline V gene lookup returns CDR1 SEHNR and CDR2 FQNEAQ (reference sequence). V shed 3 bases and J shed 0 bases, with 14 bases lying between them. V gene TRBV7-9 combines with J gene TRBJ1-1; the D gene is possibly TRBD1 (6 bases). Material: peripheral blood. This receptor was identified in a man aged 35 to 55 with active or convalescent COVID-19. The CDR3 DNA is TGTGCCAGCAGCTTTCTGCGGACAGCAATGAACACTGAAGCTTTCTTT. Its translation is CASSFLRTAMNTEAFF.